These T cell receptor beta chains were read from a single sample in a study of PD-1 blockade in classical Hodgkin lymphoma. Assay used: immunoSEQ multiplex PCR; TCRdb lists only in-frame clones, some missing. The data hold about 7,100 clones, with 60% to 85% observed a single time. Input material: peripheral blood mononuclear cells (PBMCs). The receptors originated from a human donor with classical Hodgkin lymphoma. CDR3s include the opening cysteine and the closing phenylalanine or tryptophan.

v_call cdr3_aa
TRBV18 CASSRDRASGYTF
TRBV5-1 CASSLVAGRETQYF
TRBV7-8 CASSLPEFGNTEAFF
TRBV21-1 CASSKGGTGEDSPLHF
TRBV6-5 CASSEWGGNEKLFF
TRBV7-3 CASSSQGAYNSPLHF
TRBV6-1 CASLDRFFSYEQYF
TRBV2 CASLGTRGGGEQFF
TRBV29-1 CSVEGTSGRTMSYNEQFF
TRBV5-1 CASSLGSQETQYF